This T cell receptor (beta chain) was observed in a study of blood T cell repertoires in COVID-19. Study in general: Nucleic acid was either cDNA or gDNA, and it came from T cells, B-cell-depleted T cells, or PBMCs.

J lost 5 bases, V lost 5 bases, and 8 bases had no gene match. The CDR3 has 14 residues. The germline V gene has CDR1 MNHEY and CDR2 SVGAGI. The protocol was immunoSEQ multiplex PCR, while the TCRdb copy is restricted to in-frame clones and leaves out a portion. The sample contains about 160,000 clones, 80% to 95% of which appear only once. The TCR sequence derives from a woman between 50 and 59 years old with acute or convalescent COVID-19. The chain uses TRBV6-5 and TRBJ2-5; 7 nucleotides match TRBD1. Sequencing was carried out using peripheral blood. CDR3 region: CASSIGQGVETQYF. In DNA form, the CDR3 reads TGTGCCAGCAGTATAGGGCAGGGGGTTGAGACCCAGTACTTC.